Included here is one T cell receptor beta chain sequence, with context. Its specificity is not known. CDR3 size: 14 residues. Germline V gives CDR1 SQVTM, CDR2 ANQGSEA. V shed 7 bases, J shed 4 bases, and the junction held 10 bases outside the gene matches. In TCRdb, the RT-PCR reads were re-called with MiXCR into one record per CDR3 protein. The sample includes over 750,000 distinct CDR3 sequences, around 20% of them seen just once. This sample was taken from a study of response to subunit inactivated influenza vaccine. Study results and limitations: It was the authors' suggestion that each seasonal influenza vaccination recruits few new T cells.

The material was PBMCs from blood, obtained more than 4 days after vaccination. This rearrangement joins TRBV29-1 to TRBJ2-5, with 9 bases identical to TRBD1. The clonotype originates from a man in his forties or fifties who received an inactivated influenza vaccine. The CDR3 coding sequence is TGCAGCGGAGTTCAACAGGGGGCATTAGAGACCCAGTACTTC. Its protein product is CSGVQQGALETQYF.